The 5 T cell receptor beta chains below all came from one sample that was sequenced in a study of early T cells in non-severe SARS-CoV-2 infection. TCRdb passed the 5' RACE reads through MiXCR, listing each CDR3 protein once. This table has around 86,000 distinct CDR3 sequences, roughly 15% appearing once. The sample taken for sequencing was whole blood. These receptor sequences come from an adult who was a healthcare worker with PCR-confirmed SARS-CoV-2 infection or an uninfected control (not recorded which).

The gene calls are TRBV3-1 and TRBJ1-1, with D tentatively TRBD1 (6 bases). The CDR3 consists of 14 residues. Germline CDR1 is LGHDT and CDR2 is YNNKEL (reference sequence). The ends were cut back, 1 base at V and 7 bases at J, with 13 bases in the middle. The CDR3 sequence: CASSQVGGHLEAFF. The CDR3 DNA is TGTGCCAGCAGCCAAGTCGGGGGCCACCTTGAAGCTTTCTTT.

This clonotype has only a few counts. This chain links TRBV21-1 with TRBJ1-2; no DNA check was done on the table's D call, TRBD1. TRBV21-1 constitutes a pseudogene. The CDR3 length is 15 residues. The CDR3 nucleotides are TGTGCCAGCAGCACCGTCGGCAGCATGTCCCATGGCTACACCTTC. This codes for CASSTVGSMSHGYTF.

This clonotype has more than one count but fewer than ten. The chain employs TRBV7-2 and TRBJ1-4, with 7 positions matching TRBD1. Germline V CDR1 and CDR2: SGHTA, FQGNSA. This CDR3 contains 15 residues. V was clipped by 0 bases and J by 8 bases; unmatched bases: 6. The CDR3: CASSLARQGGEKLFF. CDR3 sequence (DNA): TGTGCCAGCAGCTTAGCGCGACAGGGCGGAGAAAAACTGTTTTTT.

This clonotype was detected only a few times. V usage is TRBV9 and J usage is TRBJ1-3; maybe TRBD1 (5 bases). V was pared by 4 bases and J by 0 bases, with 11 bases between. The CDR3 runs 15 residues. CDR1 SGDLS and CDR2 YYNGEE come from the germline V gene. The CDR3 DNA reads TGTGCCAGCAGCACCGGACACCTCTCTGGAAACACCATATATTTT. It specifies CASSTGHLSGNTIYF.

This clonotype was seen only a few times. The chain couples TRBV6-1 to TRBJ1-2, with no clear D. Between the trimmed V and J ends, which lost 4 bases and 3 bases, there was a span of 9 bases. Germline V gene data show CDR1 as MNHNS and CDR2 as SASEGT. This CDR3 has 13 amino acids. This chain's CDR3 is CASSVDPYYGYTF. CDR3 bases: TGTGCCAGCAGTGTTGACCCATACTATGGCTACACCTTC.